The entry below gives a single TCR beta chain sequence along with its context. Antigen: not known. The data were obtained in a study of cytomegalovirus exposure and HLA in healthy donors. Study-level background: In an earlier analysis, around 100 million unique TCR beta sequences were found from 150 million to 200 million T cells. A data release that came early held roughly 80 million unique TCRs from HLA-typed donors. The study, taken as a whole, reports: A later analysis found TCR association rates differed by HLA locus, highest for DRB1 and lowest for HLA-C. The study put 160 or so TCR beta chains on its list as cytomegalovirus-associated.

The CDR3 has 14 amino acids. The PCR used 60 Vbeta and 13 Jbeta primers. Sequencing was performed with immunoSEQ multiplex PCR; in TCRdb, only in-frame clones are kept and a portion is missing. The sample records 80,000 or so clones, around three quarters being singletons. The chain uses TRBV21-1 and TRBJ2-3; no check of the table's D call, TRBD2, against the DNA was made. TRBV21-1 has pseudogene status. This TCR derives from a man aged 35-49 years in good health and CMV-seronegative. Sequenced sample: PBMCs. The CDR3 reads CASSKLGSTDTQYF. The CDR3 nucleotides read TGTGCCAGCAGCAAACTCGGTAGCACAGATACGCAGTATTTT.